What follows describes a single T cell receptor (beta chain). Antigen unknown. The data were obtained in a study of T cell repertoires in cytomegalovirus infection. Each CDR3 protein is one row after TCRdb ran MiXCR on the reads. The sample shows around 450,000 distinct CDR3 sequences, approximately 31% of them seen only once. Study conclusions and caveats: The ex vivo response was dominated by HLA-C-restricted CMV-specific TCR beta clonotypes.

Source material: PBMCs. This TCR came from a human donor in good health (CMV status not recorded). Some clones in this sample may be carry-over from other donors' samples.

CDR3 loop: CASSSTDDFGGYTF. The CDR3 coding sequence is TGTGCCAGCAGCTCCACGGACGATTTCGGGGGCTACACCTTC. The rearrangement uses TRBV9 and TRBJ1-2; D gene ambiguous. The ends were cut back, 4 bases at V and 8 bases at J, with 18 bases in the middle. Germline CDR1 SGDLS, CDR2 YYNGEE. This CDR3 comprises 14 residues.